One sample yielded the 24 T cell receptor beta chains listed below, sequenced in a study of memory CD4+ T cells and cytomegalovirus serostatus. Single viable CD3+CD4+CD8-CD45RO+ cells were sorted as the memory CD4+ T cells. Method: immunoSEQ multiplex PCR; TCRdb's copy keeps in-frame clones and lacks some. The top ten hold roughly 2.6% of the sample, which has about 75,000 clones, about 78% seen once. Source material: memory CD4+ T cells from blood. Receptors originate from an adult in good health and CMV-seropositive.

This clone was seen only a few times. This chain uses TRBV29-1 with TRBJ1-1; D uncertain. V lost 5 bases and J lost 6, with 19 bases in between. The V gene's germline CDR1 is SQVTM and CDR2 ANQGSEA. The CDR3 is 14 residues long. The CDR3 DNA follows: TGCAGCGTTCTACGAGGGTCATCGTGGCCTGAAGCTTTCTTT. Encoded protein: CSVLRGSSWPEAFF.

The chain joins TRBV2 to TRBJ1-1; 7 bases are shared with TRBD1. From germline, CDR1 is SNHLY and CDR2 FYNNEI. The V segment lost 3 bases and the J segment 4 bases; nucleotides outside the gene matches: 5. The length of the CDR3 is 14 residues. CDR3 sequence reads: CASSEAGGTTEAFF. CDR3 sequence (DNA): TGTGCCAGCAGTGAGGCAGGGGGAACCACTGAAGCTTTCTTT.

This clone has only a few counts. CDR3 in amino acids: CASSPAVGTQYF. DNA for the CDR3: TGTGCCAGCAGTCCAGCTGTAGGTACGCAGTATTTT. The V and J genes are TRBV7-2 and TRBJ2-3; no clear D gene. Germline V CDR1 and CDR2: SGHTA, FQGNSA. Trimming removed 6 bases at V and 8 bases at J, with 12 bases between. The CDR3 runs 12 residues.

The V call is TRBV12-2, the J call TRBJ2-7; the listed D gene, TRBD1, was not tested against the DNA. TRBV12-2 is shown as a pseudogene. This CDR3 region has 16 residues. The CDR3 reads CASRLETSGVGYEQYV. In DNA, the CDR3 is TGTGCAAGTCGCTTAGAGACTTCAGGGGTAGGATACGAGCAGTACGTC.

The rearrangement joins TRBV18 to TRBJ2-7; perhaps D is TRBD1 or TRBD2 (5 bases each). The V end was cut by 6 bases, the J end by 2 bases, with 11 bases between. The CDR3 covers 13 residues. The germline CDR1 and CDR2 sequences are KGHSH and LQKENI. CDR3 residues: CASSEGTAYEQYF. The CDR3 coding sequence is TGTGCCAGCTCGGAAGGGACCGCCTACGAGCAGTACTTC.

V usage is TRBV30 and J usage is TRBJ2-3, with D tentatively TRBD2 (5 bases). V lost 2 bases to trimming and J lost 2 bases, with 14 bases between them. The CDR3 consists of 15 residues. Germline V gene sequence: CDR1 GTSNPN, CDR2 SVGIG (reference sequence). For the CDR3, the DNA is TGTGCCTGGAGTTTAACGGGAAACCCCACAGATACGCAGTATTTT. Translation gives CAWSLTGNPTDTQYF.

The V and J genes are TRBV4-3 and TRBJ1-4, with D possibly TRBD1 on 6 matching bases. CDR3 length: 15 amino acids. Between the trimmed V and J ends, which lost 4 bases and 3 bases, there was a span of 12 bases. Germline V gene sequence: CDR1 LGHNA, CDR2 YSLEER. The CDR3 reads CASSPWTAANEKLFF. In DNA, the CDR3 is TGCGCCAGCAGCCCCTGGACAGCGGCTAATGAAAAACTGTTTTTT.

This clone was seen more than once but under ten times. V is TRBV5-1 and J is TRBJ1-4, with a tentative D call TRBD1 (6 bases). This CDR3 has 13 residues. Germline values: CDR1 SGHRS, CDR2 YFSETQ. Trimming took 1 base from V and 11 from J, leaving 12 bases between them. The CDR3, as DNA: TGCGCCAGCAGCTTGCAGGACAGCTCCAAACTGTTTTTT. Translating it yields CASSLQDSSKLFF.

This chain joins TRBV4-1 and TRBJ2-2; D might be TRBD1 (6 bases). The CDR3 has 16 residues. Germline-derived CDR1 and CDR2 are MGHRA and YSYEKL. Trimming removed 4 bases at V and 0 bases at J, with 12 bases between. Written as DNA, the CDR3 is TGCGCCAGCAGCCTGGGTACAGGGACGAACACCGGGGAGCTGTTTTTT. Protein sequence: CASSLGTGTNTGELFF.

The V call is TRBV2, the J call TRBJ1-5; a weak D match, TRBD1 (5 bases). V shed 5 bases and J shed 2 bases, with 13 bases lying between them. Germline V gene lookup returns CDR1 SNHLY and CDR2 FYNNEI. This CDR3 contains 15 residues. The DNA of the CDR3 is TGTGCCAGCAGTTTGACCAGAGGGGGCAATCAGCCCCAGCATTTT. Its protein is CASSLTRGGNQPQHF.

The rearrangement links TRBV6-8 to TRBJ1-3; D is possibly TRBD1 (5 bases). This CDR3 has 15 residues. Germline assignment: CDR1 MNHGY and CDR2 SAAAGT. Trimming pared 2 bases from V and 0 bases from J, leaving 8 bases between. The CDR3 loop reads CASSYQGISGNTIYF. The DNA for the CDR3 is TGTGCCAGCAGTTACCAGGGCATCTCTGGAAACACCATATATTTT.

This clone was seen a single time. Its ends do not fully match the called genes, so a read error is possible. The genes are TRBV7-7 and TRBJ2-2; D unclear. This CDR3 is built from 14 residues. Per the germline V gene, CDR1 is SSHAT and CDR2 is FNYEAQ (reference sequence). This chain's CDR3 is CASSFSLYTGELFF. In DNA form, the CDR3 reads TGTGCTAGCAGCTTTTCCCTCTACACCGGGGAGCTGTTTTTT. The whole variable domain, filled in from reference TRBV7-7 and TRBJ2-2, reads GAGVSQSPRYKVTKRGQDVTLRCDPISSHATLYWYQQALGQGPEFLTYFNYEAQPDKSGLPSDRFSAERPEGSISTLTIQRTEQRDSAMYRCASSFSLYTGELFFGEGSRLTVL.

The CDR3 nucleotides are TGCGCCAGCAGCTTGACGACAGGAGGGGACACCGGGGAGCTGTTTTTT. Its protein is CASSLTTGGDTGELFF. The chain recombines TRBV5-1 with TRBJ2-2; D is tentatively TRBD1 or TRBD2 (6 bases each). The CDR3 extends over 16 amino acids. Germline V gene lookup returns CDR1 SGHRS and CDR2 YFSETQ. Trimming took 1 base from V and 3 from J, leaving 13 bases between them.

J is TRBJ2-2 and V is TRBV5-1, with 7 bases identical to TRBD1. V lost 4 bases and J lost 4; bases outside the gene matches: 13. This CDR3 spans 17 amino acids. Per germline, CDR1 SGHRS and CDR2 YFSETQ. In DNA form, the CDR3 reads TGCGCCAGCAGCCCCGACCCCAGACAGGGTTCCACCGGGGAGCTGTTTTTT. Protein: CASSPDPRQGSTGELFF.

The chain combines TRBV29-1 with TRBJ2-5; a possible D gene is TRBD1 (5 bases). CDR1 is SQVTM, CDR2 ANQGSEA, per germline. The germline V and J ends were trimmed by 0 bases and 5 bases, with 10 bases remaining between them. The length of the CDR3 is 13 residues. CDR3 nucleotide sequence: TGCAGCGTTGAAGATCAGGGTTTGGAGACCCAGTACTTC. This translates into CSVEDQGLETQYF.

This clone was found once. CDR3 in DNA: TGTGCCAGCAGCTTATATGCAGATACGCAGTATTTT. Translated: CASSLYADTQYF. The V and J genes are TRBV7-9 and TRBJ2-3; D not certain. The CDR3 loop spans 12 amino acids. The V and J ends lost 2 bases and 4 bases respectively, with 4 bases between them. The germline gives CDR1 SEHNR, CDR2 FQNEAQ (reference sequence).

The rearrangement links TRBV11-3 to TRBJ2-5, with 13 positions matching TRBD2. The CDR3 runs 16 residues. V was clipped by 8 bases and J by 5 bases; unmatched bases: 11. CDR1 SGHNT and CDR2 YENEEA come from the germline V gene. As DNA, the CDR3 is TGTGCCAGCGGAACCGGGACTAGCGGGGCCCAGGAGACCCAGTACTTC. This gives the protein CASGTGTSGAQETQYF.

The genes are TRBV2 and TRBJ1-2; D not resolved. The CDR3 is 13 residues long. Germline V gene data show CDR1 as SNHLY and CDR2 as FYNNEI. Trimming took off 6 bases at V and 4 bases at J, with 12 bases between the two ends. The CDR3 protein is CASREGLSYGYTF. CDR3 nucleotide sequence: TGTGCCAGCAGGGAGGGTTTGAGCTATGGCTACACCTTC.

This clone was seen a few times. This sequence joins TRBV19 and TRBJ1-1, with D hard to call. The CDR3 length is 11 residues. Looked up from germline, CDR1 is LNHDA and CDR2 is SQIVND (reference sequence). V gave up 6 bases and J gave up 5 bases, with 7 bases separating them. The DNA of the CDR3 is TGTGCCAGTAGGAGACGGACTGAAGCTTTCTTT. This codes for CASRRRTEAFF.

V gene TRBV6-6 combines with J gene TRBJ1-6; 7 nucleotides line up with TRBD1. The CDR3 loop spans 16 amino acids. Looked up from germline, CDR1 is MNHNY and CDR2 is SVGAGI (reference sequence). V lost 6 bases and J lost 7; bases outside the gene matches: 12. The DNA for the CDR3 is TGTGCCAGCAGAGTAACCAGGGGGGCTACGAATTCACCCCTCCACTTT. It translates to CASRVTRGATNSPLHF.

The chain combines TRBV28 with TRBJ1-2, with a tentative D call TRBD1 (6 bases). CDR1 and CDR2 (germline): MDHEN, SYDVKM. V shed 1 base and J shed 7 bases, with 16 bases lying between them. The CDR3 length is 15 residues. For the CDR3, the DNA is TGTGCCAGCAGTTTATCGATCGGGGGGCCGAGTGGCTACACCTTC. Translation: CASSLSIGGPSGYTF.

This clone was counted once. CDR3 protein: CASTGGRTYQETQYF. Here the CDR3 DNA reads TGCGCCAGCACCGGAGGGCGCACTTACCAAGAGACCCAGTACTTC. This chain connects TRBV4-1 to TRBJ2-5; the D gene is possibly TRBD2 (6 bases). CDR3 length equals 15 residues. V gave up 7 bases and J gave up 0 bases, with 15 bases separating them. Germline loops: CDR1 MGHRA, CDR2 YSYEKL.

The chain joins TRBV9 to TRBJ2-1, with 8 bases that match TRBD2. CDR1 is SGDLS and CDR2 is YYNGEE in the germline V gene. The ends lost 0 bases at V and 9 bases at J; junction bases unmatched: 11. The CDR3 totals 16 residues. This CDR3 is CASSVGGTRGEGEQFF. The DNA of the CDR3 is TGTGCCAGCAGCGTAGGCGGGACTAGGGGGGAAGGTGAGCAGTTCTTC.

A single count supports this clone. V gene TRBV7-9 combines with J gene TRBJ2-7; 12 bases are shared with TRBD2. Germline V gene data show CDR1 as SEHNR and CDR2 as FQNEAQ (reference sequence). V was pared by 4 bases and J by 2 bases, with 0 bases of the junction left unmatched. This CDR3 contains 14 residues. Here the CDR3 reads CASSSSGRAYEQYV. DNA for the CDR3: TGTGCCAGCAGCTCTAGCGGGAGGGCCTACGAGCAGTACGTC.